What follows are 18 T cell receptor beta chains derived from one specimen sequenced in a study of T cell responses to AZD1222 COVID-19 vaccine. Only in-frame clones appear in the TCRdb table, and some are missing; sequencing was by immunoSEQ multiplex PCR. Of about 120,000 clones in the sample, 70% to 90% were seen once. Sample: peripheral blood, taken on day 0 of AZD1222 vaccination. The receptors here all came from an adult in good health.

Only one count was recorded for this clone. The chain employs TRBV6-4 and TRBJ2-4; no clear D gene. CDR1 is MRHNA, CDR2 SNTAGT, per germline. The V gene lost 6 bases and the J gene lost 13 bases, with 25 bases spanning the gap. This CDR3 region has 15 residues. This CDR3 is CASSSRVGVEYSQYF. In nucleotides, the CDR3 is TGTGCCAGCAGCTCCCGCGTTGGGGTGGAATATTCCCAGTACTTC.

The CDR3 nucleotides are TGCGCCAGCAGCTGGTCGGACAGGGTAAATGAAAAACTGTTTTTT. Encoded protein: CASSWSDRVNEKLFF. The chain carries TRBV5-1 and TRBJ1-4; 8 positions agree with TRBD1. The J segment lost 5 bases and the V segment lost 3 bases, leaving 6 bases of the junction unmatched. The CDR3 runs 15 residues. The germline V gene has CDR1 SGHRS and CDR2 YFSETQ.

V gene TRBV4-3 combines with J gene TRBJ1-2; possible D gene TRBD1, 5 bases. The V gene lost 0 bases and the J gene lost 8 bases, with 16 bases spanning the gap. Germline lookup yields CDR1 LGHNA and CDR2 YSLEER. The CDR3 runs to 15 residues. This CDR3 reads CASSQDLSGQGGYTF. CDR3 in DNA: TGCGCCAGCAGCCAAGATCTTAGTGGCCAGGGAGGCTACACCTTC.

The rearrangement uses TRBV13 and TRBJ1-3; TRBD1 matches at 10 bases. V gave up 0 bases and J gave up 7 bases; unmatched junction bases: 9. Germline CDR1 reads PRHDT; CDR2 reads FYEKMQ (reference sequence). The CDR3 is made up of 17 amino acids. In nucleotides, the CDR3 is TGTGCCAGCAGCTTAGGCAACGTCAGGACAGGGGGGAACACCATATATTTT. Its translation is CASSLGNVRTGGNTIYF.

The chain couples TRBV9 to TRBJ2-1; D might be TRBD1 or TRBD2, each matching 5 bases. The CDR3 extends over 13 amino acids. Germline V gives CDR1 SGDLS, CDR2 YYNGEE. V was trimmed by 3 bases and J by 3 bases, leaving 7 bases between them. This CDR3 is CASSGGDYNEQFF. In DNA, the CDR3 is TGTGCCAGCAGCGGAGGGGACTACAATGAGCAGTTCTTC.

This chain connects TRBV3-1 (or the pseudogene TRBV3-2) to TRBJ2-7, with 8 bases fitting TRBD2. The V gene's germline CDR1 is LGHDT and CDR2 YNNKEL (reference sequence). The CDR3 has 17 residues. The junction had 10 bases not matched to a gene; V was cut back by 3 bases and J by 0 bases. DNA for the CDR3: TGTGCCAGCAGCCAGGACACCAGCGGGAGACACTCCTACGAGCAGTACTTC. Protein product: CASSQDTSGRHSYEQYF.

The CDR3 coding sequence is TGCGCCAGCAGCTTGTTTGCGGGAGAAGTCCACGAGCAGTACTTC. It yields the protein CASSLFAGEVHEQYF. This chain links TRBV5-1 with TRBJ2-7; 7 bases map to TRBD2. V lost 1 base and J lost 5; bases outside the gene matches: 9. CDR1 is SGHRS and CDR2 is YFSETQ in the germline V gene. This CDR3 region has 15 residues.

The genes are TRBV18 and TRBJ1-3, with D hard to call. The CDR3 spans 15 residues. CDR1 KGHSH and CDR2 LQKENI come from the germline V gene. V lost 2 bases and J lost 0, with 8 bases in between. The chain's CDR3 is CASSPRDSSGNTIYF. CDR3 DNA: TGTGCCAGCTCACCAAGGGATAGCTCTGGAAACACCATATATTTT.

V and J are TRBV6-2 or TRBV6-3 and TRBJ2-7; D is perhaps TRBD2 (6 bases). The CDR3 is 16 residues long. V lost 7 bases to trimming and J lost 3 bases, with 22 bases between them. Per the germline V gene, CDR1 is MNHEY and CDR2 is SVGEGT. The CDR3 spells CASTSSAGLPLYEQYF. The CDR3 DNA reads as TGTGCCAGCACTTCCTCCGCGGGGCTGCCCCTCTACGAGCAGTACTTC.

The chain uses TRBV6-1 and TRBJ2-5, with D possibly being TRBD1 or TRBD2 (5 bases each). From germline, CDR1 is MNHNS and CDR2 SASEGT. Trimming took 2 bases from V and 1 from J, leaving 11 bases between them. CDR3 length: 15 residues. CDR3 region: CASSEPGTAQETQYF. CDR3 in DNA: TGTGCCAGCAGTGAACCCGGGACGGCCCAAGAGACCCAGTACTTC.

This chain links TRBV7-2 with TRBJ2-3; D is tentatively TRBD1 or TRBD2 (5 bases each). The CDR3 spans 18 residues. The germline V gene encodes CDR1 SGHTA and CDR2 FQGNSA. Trimming shortened V by 1 base and J by 1 base, and 18 bases separated the two germline ends. DNA of the CDR3: TGTGCCAGCAGCTTAGACTCGTCCTTGGGGGTCGGCACAGATACGCAGTATTTT. The encoded protein is CASSLDSSLGVGTDTQYF.

The genes are TRBV6-4 and TRBJ1-3, with D unresolved. The CDR3 is 16 residues long. V lost 6 bases and J lost 0, with 15 bases in between. Germline V gene sequence: CDR1 MRHNA, CDR2 SNTAGT. The CDR3 nucleotides read TGTGCCAGCAGCCCTTGGATTCGGAGCTCTGGAAACACCATATATTTT. This encodes CASSPWIRSSGNTIYF.

This chain connects TRBV12-3 or TRBV12-4 to TRBJ1-1; 8 bases align to TRBD1. The CDR3 spans 13 residues. V shed 5 bases, J shed 11 bases, and the junction held 10 bases outside the gene matches. This CDR3 reads CASSPTGAVGAFF. Written as DNA, the CDR3 is TGTGCCAGCAGTCCGACAGGGGCGGTAGGGGCTTTCTTT.

This clone appeared a single time. CDR3 residues: CASSEIGIEAFF. The CDR3 coding sequence is TGTGCCAGCAGTGAAATTGGTATTGAAGCTTTCTTT. This chain joins TRBV25-1 and TRBJ1-1; D remains unclear. Germline CDR1 reads MGHDK; CDR2 reads SYGVNS. The CDR3 is 12 residues long. V was trimmed by 2 bases and J by 7 bases, leaving 8 bases between them.

This sequence joins TRBV4-1 and TRBJ2-6, with 11 nucleotides matching TRBD2. The V segment lost 3 bases and the J segment 2 bases; nucleotides outside the gene matches: 15. Germline V gene data show CDR1 as MGHRA and CDR2 as YSYEKL. The CDR3 extends over 21 amino acids. The CDR3 region has the DNA TGCGCCAGCAGCCAGTTAGGACTAGCGGGCCGACCCGGCCCTGGGGCCAACGTCCTGACTTTC. Its translation is CASSQLGLAGRPGPGANVLTF.

The chain uses TRBV14 and TRBJ1-1; 9 bases are shared with TRBD1. The CDR3 spans 15 residues. The V and J ends lost 4 bases and 3 bases, in that order; junction bases with no gene match: 6. CDR1 SGHDN and CDR2 FVKESK come from the germline V gene. CDR3 DNA: TGTGCCAGCAGCCTCACAGGGGGCTGGTACACTGAAGCTTTCTTT. It encodes CASSLTGGWYTEAFF.

This clone was seen only a few times. The chain has TRBV6-5 and TRBJ1-3, with D possibly TRBD1 on 6 matching bases. Deletions cut 8 bases from V and 4 bases from J, with 15 bases between. The CDR3 runs 14 residues. CDR1 and CDR2 (germline): MNHEY, SVGAGI. CDR3 sequence reads: CASVPGASGNTIYF. Here the CDR3 DNA reads TGTGCCAGCGTCCCGGGGGCGTCCGGAAACACCATATATTTT.

On this clone itself: An end of the junction differs from the germline gene, which may be a read error. V usage is TRBV10-3 and J usage is TRBJ2-7, with D uncertain. In germline, CDR1 is ENHRY, CDR2 SYGVKD. This CDR3 has 13 residues. CDR3 DNA: TGTGCCATCAGTGAGAGCAGGTGGAACAATGATGGCTTC. It yields the protein CAISESRWNNDGF.